This T cell receptor beta chain was identified during a study of blood T cell repertoires in COVID-19. Background on the study: Specimens from acute and convalescent COVID-19 originated in the United States, Italy and Spain. The analysed material was cDNA or gDNA that came from T cells, B-cell-depleted T cells, or PBMCs.

This clone has only one observation. Using immunoSEQ multiplex PCR, the repertoire was profiled, and TCRdb retains in-frame clones only, with some absent. The profile shows tens of thousands of clones, over 80% of them singletons. V lost 7 bases, J lost 5 bases, and 9 bases lay in between. The CDR3 consists of 12 residues. CDR1 is MDHEN and CDR2 is SYDVKM in the germline V gene. Specimen: peripheral blood. The TCR was taken from a man at least 80 years old with active or convalescent COVID-19. The chain combines TRBV28 with TRBJ2-1; a possible D gene is TRBD1 (6 bases). In DNA, the CDR3 is TGTGCCAGCATGAGACAGGACAATGAGCAGTTCTTC. Its protein product is CASMRQDNEQFF.